Below, 18 T cell receptor beta chains from the same sample are listed, as sequenced in a study of blood T cell repertoires in COVID-19. The data were produced by immunoSEQ multiplex PCR, yet TCRdb's version contains in-frame clones alone and is incomplete. This table holds 110,000 or so clones, approximately 85% found once. Sequencing used peripheral blood. The receptors originated from a human donor in a cohort sampled during active COVID-19.

The genes are TRBV6-5 and TRBJ2-1; a possible D gene is TRBD2 (6 bases). This CDR3 has 13 residues. Germline V gene lookup returns CDR1 MNHEY and CDR2 SVGAGI. Deletions cut 11 bases from V and 1 base from J, with 12 bases between. This CDR3 is CASHGGSYNEQFF. Here the CDR3 DNA reads TGTGCCTCCCATGGGGGGTCCTACAATGAGCAGTTCTTC.

The CDR3 reads CASSRTSGGADTQYF. The CDR3 nucleotides read TGTGCCAGCAGCAGGACTAGCGGGGGGGCAGATACGCAGTATTTT. V and J are TRBV5-6 and TRBJ2-3, with 15 positions matching TRBD2. V lost 4 bases to trimming and J lost 4 bases; unmatched junction nucleotides: 1. The V gene's germline CDR1 is SGHDT and CDR2 YYEEEE. The CDR3 is 15 residues long.

The chain carries TRBV10-1 and TRBJ1-2; D ambiguous. The CDR3 spans 15 residues. CDR1 and CDR2 (germline): WNHNN, SYGVQD (reference sequence). Trimming cost V 2 bases and J 0 bases, with 10 bases left between them. The CDR3 DNA reads as TGCGCCAGCAGTGAGCGGCACAGCACTAACTATGGCTACACCTTC. Translating it yields CASSERHSTNYGYTF.

The rearrangement joins TRBV7-6 to TRBJ2-1; TRBD2 is a possible D gene (6 bases). CDR3 length: 16 residues. The V gene's germline CDR1 is SGHVS and CDR2 FNYEAQ. V was cut by 0 bases and J by 3 bases, with 12 bases left in between. The chain's CDR3 is CASSLAQAGGYNEQFF. CDR3 coding DNA: TGTGCCAGCAGCTTAGCGCAGGCCGGGGGCTACAATGAGCAGTTCTTC.

The V and J genes are TRBV4-1 and TRBJ2-5, with D tentatively TRBD1 (6 bases). Trimming took 4 bases from V and 4 from J, leaving 10 bases between them. Germline V gene data show CDR1 as MGHRA and CDR2 as YSYEKL. The length of the CDR3 is 13 residues. The CDR3 spells CASSLGQRETQYF. CDR3 DNA sequence: TGCGCCAGCAGCCTTGGACAGAGAGAGACCCAGTACTTC.

The chain links TRBV2 to TRBJ2-7; TRBD1 matches at 11 bases. Germline V gene sequence: CDR1 SNHLY, CDR2 FYNNEI. This CDR3 is 14 amino acids long. Losses at the gene ends were 6 bases for V and 4 bases for J; bases not matched to a gene: 5. The CDR3 sequence is CASSRTGGTYEQYF. The CDR3 DNA is TGTGCCAGCAGCCGGACAGGGGGCACATACGAGCAGTACTTC.

The V gene is TRBV3-1 (or the pseudogene TRBV3-2), the J gene TRBJ1-6; D is ambiguous. CDR3 length: 16 residues. The V end lost 6 bases, the J end lost 0 bases, and 12 bases lay between the germline ends. In germline, CDR1 is LGHDT, CDR2 YNNKEL (reference sequence). CDR3 nucleotide sequence: TGTGCCAGCAGTCCGACACAGAGCTCCTATAATTCACCCCTCCACTTT. Translating it yields CASSPTQSSYNSPLHF.

The CDR3 DNA reads as TGCGCCAGCAGCCAAGATCCATCAGCGGGGGGCTACAATGAGCAGTTCTTC. It yields the protein CASSQDPSAGGYNEQFF. The V gene is TRBV4-3, the J gene TRBJ2-1; 9 bases are shared with TRBD2. V shed 0 bases and J 3 bases; nucleotides not matched to a gene: 6. The CDR3 is made up of 17 amino acids. Germline V CDR1 and CDR2: LGHNA, YSLEER.

The CDR3 reads CASSFGQQATNEKLFF. The CDR3 nucleotides are TGCGCCAGCAGCTTTGGACAGCAAGCAACTAATGAAAAACTGTTTTTT. The J gene is TRBJ1-4, the V gene TRBV5-1; perhaps TRBD1 as D (6 bases). The germline CDR1 and CDR2 sequences are SGHRS and YFSETQ. Trimming took off 2 bases at V and 0 bases at J, with 11 bases between the two ends. The length of the CDR3 is 16 residues.

The V and J genes are TRBV6-6 and TRBJ1-1; TRBD1 aligns across 7 bases. The CDR3 loop spans 12 amino acids. With 6 bases clipped from V and 3 bases from J, the junction kept 1 base outside the gene matches. The germline gives CDR1 MNHNY, CDR2 SVGAGI (reference sequence). CDR3 sequence: CASRGTDTEAFF. CDR3 nucleotide sequence: TGTGCCAGCAGGGGGACAGACACTGAAGCTTTCTTT.

The chain recombines TRBV10-3 with TRBJ2-7, with no clear D. The CDR3 contains 14 residues. The germline V and J ends were trimmed by 4 bases and 0 bases, with 10 bases remaining between them. From germline, CDR1 is ENHRY and CDR2 SYGVKD. Here the CDR3 DNA reads TGTGCCATCAGTGGCCCCGCGAGCTCCTACGAGCAGTACTTC. Protein: CAISGPASSYEQYF.

The chain joins TRBV23-1 to TRBJ1-1; 8 bases map to TRBD1. TRBV23-1 has ORF status, its function being uncertain. The CDR3 loop spans 16 amino acids. Trimming took 1 base from V and 5 from J; bases not matched to a gene: 9. This CDR3 is CASSQFPPGGRTEAFF. The DNA for the CDR3 is TGCGCCAGCAGTCAATTCCCCCCAGGGGGCCGGACTGAAGCTTTCTTT.

For the CDR3, the DNA is TGTGCCAGCAGCTTAGAAGACAGGTTCTCATATGGAAACACCATATATTTT. Encoded protein: CASSLEDRFSYGNTIYF. The chain joins TRBV7-8 to TRBJ1-3; D may be TRBD1 (6 bases). V lost 1 base to trimming and J lost 3 bases, with 16 bases between them. In germline, CDR1 is SGHVS, CDR2 FQNEAQ. The CDR3 sequence is 17 residues long.

This rearrangement joins TRBV2 to TRBJ1-2; TRBD1 is a possible D gene (6 bases). The CDR3 spans 17 residues. CDR1 is SNHLY and CDR2 is FYNNEI in the germline V gene. The V end lost 6 bases, the J end lost 3 bases, and 23 bases lay between the germline ends. The CDR3 spells CASSAGQRRGDYYGYTF. The CDR3 DNA sequence: TGTGCCAGCAGCGCCGGACAGCGTAGGGGAGATTACTATGGCTACACCTTC.

The genes are TRBV6-1 and TRBJ2-1; TRBD2 matches at 8 bases. The V segment lost 1 base and the J segment 4 bases; nucleotides outside the gene matches: 9. CDR1 and CDR2 (germline): MNHNS, SASEGT. The length of the CDR3 is 17 residues. The CDR3: CASSEVGLAVGYNEQFF. As DNA, the CDR3 is TGTGCCAGCAGTGAAGTAGGACTAGCAGTTGGTTACAATGAGCAGTTCTTC.

The V and J genes are TRBV4-1 and TRBJ2-2; D gene uncertain. There are 17 residues in the CDR3. V shed 4 bases and J shed 4 bases, with 19 bases lying between them. Germline V CDR1 and CDR2: MGHRA, YSYEKL. CDR3 amino acids: CASSPSTRLSRTGELFF. CDR3 DNA: TGCGCCAGCAGCCCCTCGACAAGGCTCTCACGCACCGGGGAGCTGTTTTTT.

V usage is TRBV6-6 and J usage is TRBJ2-7; 7 positions agree with TRBD1. The CDR3 spans 14 residues. Germline V gene sequence: CDR1 MNHNY, CDR2 SVGAGI (reference sequence). With V trimmed by 2 bases and J by 4 bases, 5 bases remained unmatched. The CDR3 here is CASSYEDRSYEQYF. CDR3 in DNA: TGTGCCAGCAGTTACGAGGACAGGTCGTACGAGCAGTACTTC.

This clone was detected only a few times. The chain couples TRBV5-1 to TRBJ2-5, with D possibly TRBD2 on 6 matching bases. Germline values: CDR1 SGHRS, CDR2 YFSETQ. This CDR3 spans 13 amino acids. V lost 4 bases, J lost 5 bases, and 12 bases lay in between. This CDR3 reads CASSPGAGETQYF. The CDR3 nucleotides are TGCGCCAGCAGCCCGGGAGCCGGGGAGACCCAGTACTTC.